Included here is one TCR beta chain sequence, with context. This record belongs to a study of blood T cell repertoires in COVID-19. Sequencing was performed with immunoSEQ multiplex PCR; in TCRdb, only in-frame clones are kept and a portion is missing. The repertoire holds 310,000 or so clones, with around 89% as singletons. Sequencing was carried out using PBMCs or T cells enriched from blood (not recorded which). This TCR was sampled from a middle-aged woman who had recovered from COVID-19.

The CDR3 bases are TGTGCCAGCAGCTACAGGGAAGTTTATGGCTACACCTTC. The encoded protein is CASSYREVYGYTF. The J gene is TRBJ1-2, the V gene TRBV5-5; TRBD1 is a possible D gene (6 bases). Trimming took 3 bases from V and 5 from J, leaving 11 bases between them. The CDR3 is made up of 13 amino acids. Germline CDR1 and CDR2: SGHKS and YYEKEE (reference sequence).